This TCR beta chain was identified during a study of human T cells and chemical hapten exposure. Study as a whole: Subjects had 2% DPC placed on roughly 2 cm by roughly 2 cm of upper inner arm skin for sensitization. Application of 0.01% DPC to the upper back was done by patch test, with a reading at 6 days. General study findings and limits: Alopecia affected the donors, so their immune response may differ from healthy people's.

As for time point: patch test 1, 2 weeks after DPC sensitization. Treatment described: therapeutic diphenylcyclopropenone sensitization with weekly scalp DPC. Regarding this clonotype: The antigen is unknown.

The germline V gene encodes CDR1 KGHDR and CDR2 SFDVKD. The CDR3 runs to 14 residues. The germline V and J ends were trimmed by 1 base and 8 bases, with 11 bases remaining between them. Under the authors' procedure: Samples had a median of 95,638 TCRs, ranging about 20,000 to 700,000. TCRdb recomputed calls from the RACE reads with MiXCR, one row per CDR3 protein. The V and J calls, along with clone size, are taken from TCRdb and not from the paper's own processing. This table has 300,000 to 450,000 distinct CDR3 sequences, approximately 4.4% appearing once. The sequencing used whole blood, collected in connection with sensitization to the hapten diphenylcyclopropenone (DPC). J is TRBJ2-4 and V is TRBV24-1; D may correspond to TRBD1 or TRBD2 (6 bases each). This TCR was sampled from a woman in her forties or fifties with alopecia areata. Some clones in this sample may be carry-over from other donors' samples. The CDR3 here is CATSDFQEGDIQYF. CDR3 in DNA: TGTGCCACCAGTGATTTCCAGGAGGGGGACATTCAGTACTTC.